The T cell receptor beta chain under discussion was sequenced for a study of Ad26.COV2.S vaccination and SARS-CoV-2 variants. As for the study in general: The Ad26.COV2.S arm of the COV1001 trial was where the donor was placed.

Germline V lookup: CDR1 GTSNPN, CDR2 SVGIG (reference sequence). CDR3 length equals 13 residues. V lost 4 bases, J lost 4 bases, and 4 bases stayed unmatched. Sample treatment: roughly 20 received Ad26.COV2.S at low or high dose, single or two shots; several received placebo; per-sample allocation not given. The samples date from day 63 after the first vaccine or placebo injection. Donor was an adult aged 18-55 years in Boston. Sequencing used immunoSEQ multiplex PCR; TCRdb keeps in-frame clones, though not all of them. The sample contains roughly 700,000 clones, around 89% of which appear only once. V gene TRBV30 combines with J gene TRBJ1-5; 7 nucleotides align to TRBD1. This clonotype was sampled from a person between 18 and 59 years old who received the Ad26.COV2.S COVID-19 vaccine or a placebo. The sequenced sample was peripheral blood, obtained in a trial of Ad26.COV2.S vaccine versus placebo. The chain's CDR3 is CAWTKTGNQPQHF. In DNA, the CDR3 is TGTGCCTGGACTAAGACAGGGAATCAGCCCCAGCATTTT.